This TCR beta chain came from a study of OX40 agonist ivuxolimab in advanced cancers. The data were produced by immunoSEQ multiplex PCR, yet TCRdb's version contains in-frame clones alone and is incomplete. The sample carries 80,000 to 100,000 clones, about 92% recorded once. Sample: CD4+ or CD8+ T cells sorted from blood, taken in a trial of the OX40 agonist ivuxolimab. The TCR originated in an adult with an advanced solid tumor such as melanoma, head and neck, liver or kidney cancer.

This CDR3 reads CVGRETNTEAFF. The CDR3 region has the DNA TGTGTCGGAAGGGAGACGAACACTGAAGCTTTCTTT. The chain is built from TRBV2 and TRBJ1-1; D gene unclear. Germline V gene data show CDR1 as SNHLY and CDR2 as FYNNEI. CDR3 length equals 12 residues.